A selection of T cell receptor beta chains follows, all from one sample in a study of blood T cell repertoires in COVID-19. Sequencing was performed with immunoSEQ multiplex PCR; in TCRdb, only in-frame clones are kept and a portion is missing. The table lists 50,000 to 60,000 clones, 83% of them singletons. Sequencing was carried out using peripheral blood. The receptors were sampled from a middle-aged man with acute or convalescent COVID-19. CDR3s leave out the opening cysteine and the closing phenylalanine or tryptophan.

TRBV5-1	TRBJ1-4	ASSLADRVQLF
TRBV19	TRBJ2-7	ASNLRRTFYEQY
TRBV2	TRBJ1-6	ASHAQGAHSPLH
TRBV6-5	TRBJ2-4	ASSIGDRYIQY
TRBV7-9	TRBJ1-2	ASSLEIRGHGYT
TRBV4-1	TRBJ2-3	ASSQDGLAGDTQY
TRBV7-9	TRBJ1-5	ASSPGTGTFSNQPQH
TRBV5-8	TRBJ1-6	ASSLEQGQRSPLH
TRBV15	TRBJ2-5	ATSRGRGLYETQY
TRBV19	TRBJ1-2	ASSISRQGRTNYGYT
TRBV27	TRBJ1-3	ASGTELNTIY
TRBV5-4	TRBJ1-1	ASSSIMNTEAF
TRBV7-9	TRBJ1-2	ASSLSDRVSGYT
TRBV7-2	TRBJ1-3	ASSLVSGAGNTIY
TRBV9	TRBJ1-6	ASSVEQNNSPLH
TRBV3-1/TRBV3-2	TRBJ1-2	ASSQGSDRGRRGYT
TRBV5-8	TRBJ2-2	ASSTGQHLTGELF
TRBV5-5	TRBJ2-7	ASSWEDRGHEQY
TRBV9	TRBJ1-3	ASSVLEGAGNTIY
TRBV5-1	TRBJ2-3	ASSPGEAAGTDTQY
TRBV3-1/TRBV3-2	TRBJ2-3	ASSQGDRGAADTQY
TRBV5-1	TRBJ2-5	ASSLSWSETQY
TRBV12-3/TRBV12-4	TRBJ1-1	ASSSSGRRAF
TRBV19	TRBJ1-1	ASSTTGRSTEAF
TRBV2	TRBJ1-5	ASSADRGHQPQH
TRBV12-3/TRBV12-4	TRBJ1-5	ASSLALRQPQH
TRBV25-1	TRBJ1-2	ASSETGSFYGYT
TRBV7-9	TRBJ2-1	ASSLYSRNEQF
TRBV6-5	TRBJ1-1	ASSYSGEGVDF